This is a list of T cell receptor beta chains from one sample in a study of blood T cell repertoires in COVID-19. Libraries were prepared by immunoSEQ multiplex PCR; TCRdb keeps only in-frame clonotypes and omits some of them. The sample carries around 400,000 clones, 80% to 95% recorded once. Sequences were obtained from PBMCs or T cells enriched from blood (not recorded which). The receptors shown here come from a woman aged 40 to 55 who had been exposed to COVID-19. CDR3s include the opening cysteine and the closing phenylalanine or tryptophan. The order of the fields is CDR3 DNA, CDR3 protein, V gene, D gene, J gene. The D gene is left open where the match is weak.

CDR3 DNA: TGTGCCTCACAGCGGTGGGGGAACACTGAAGCTTTCTTT
CDR3 protein: CASQRWGNTEAFF
V gene: TRBV5-4
D gene: NA
J gene: TRBJ1-1

CDR3 DNA: TGCGCCAGCAGCCCCCCGGGGACTAGCGGGAGGAATGAGCAGTTCTTC
CDR3 protein: CASSPPGTSGRNEQFF
V gene: TRBV4-1
D gene: TRBD2
J gene: TRBJ2-1

CDR3 DNA: TGTGCCAGCGCTAACCACAGAGTGGAAGCTTTCTTT
CDR3 protein: CASANHRVEAFF
V gene: TRBV6-4
D gene: NA
J gene: TRBJ1-1

CDR3 DNA: TGCGCCAGCAGCCAAGAGGCAACAAGAGGTCAGCCCCAGCATTTT
CDR3 protein: CASSQEATRGQPQHF
V gene: TRBV4-3
D gene: NA
J gene: TRBJ1-5

CDR3 DNA: TGTGCCAGCAGCTTATGGCGGACAAACAGATCTAAACGTAAGGCCTACGAGCAGTACTTC
CDR3 protein: CASSLWRTNRSKRKAYEQYF
V gene: TRBV7-6
D gene: NA
J gene: TRBJ2-7

CDR3 DNA: TGTGCCAGCAGCCCTACGACAGGCAAGAACACTGAAGCTTTCTTT
CDR3 protein: CASSPTTGKNTEAFF
V gene: TRBV5-5
D gene: NA
J gene: TRBJ1-1

CDR3 DNA: TGTGCCAGCAGCCAAGCTGGGGACAGAAAGGGCGGCTACACCTTC
CDR3 protein: CASSQAGDRKGGYTF
V gene: TRBV3-1/TRBV3-2
D gene: TRBD1
J gene: TRBJ1-2

CDR3 DNA: TGCAGCGTTTCCCTAGCGGGGAGCTCCTACGAGCAGTACTTC
CDR3 protein: CSVSLAGSSYEQYF
V gene: TRBV29-1
D gene: TRBD2
J gene: TRBJ2-7

CDR3 DNA: TGTGCCAGCAGCTGGTTGAGGACTAGCGGGAGGATATGGAACAATGAGCAGTTCTTC
CDR3 protein: CASSWLRTSGRIWNNEQFF
V gene: TRBV7-9
D gene: TRBD2
J gene: TRBJ2-1

CDR3 DNA: TGTGCCACCAGTGATCCAGGGACAAGTGGAAACACCATATATTTT
CDR3 protein: CATSDPGTSGNTIYF
V gene: TRBV24-1
D gene: NA
J gene: TRBJ1-3

CDR3 DNA: TGTGCCAGCAGCCAATCTGACAGAGTGTCCTATGGCTACACCTTC
CDR3 protein: CASSQSDRVSYGYTF
V gene: TRBV3-1/TRBV3-2
D gene: NA
J gene: TRBJ1-2